This TCR beta chain was sequenced during a study of CD8+ T cells in alopecia areata. Study observations and caveats: Relative to normal scalp, lesional scalp, especially alopecia totalis/universalis, showed higher clonality. Patients shared TCRs less clearly than mice did, possibly for HLA-related reasons.

Regarding this clone: What it binds is not known.

The authors extracted RNA and reverse transcribed it into cDNA as the sequencing template. The repertoire was sequenced with immunoSEQ multiplex PCR; TCRdb's copy has only in-frame clones and lacks some. Of about 150,000 clones in the sample, approximately 60% are singletons; the top ten hold 36%. The CDR3 has 16 residues. Germline loops: CDR1 SGHTA, CDR2 FQGTGA. V lost 3 bases and J lost 4, with 17 bases in between. The chain joins TRBV7-3 to TRBJ2-3, with a possible D match to TRBD2 (6 bases). Source material: CD8+ T cells sorted from blood. This TCR was sampled from a human donor in good health. DNA of the CDR3: TGTGCCAGCAGCTTGGGGGAGGCAGTCGCCGCAGATACGCAGTATTTT. This gives the protein CASSLGEAVAADTQYF. Filled out from reference TRBV7-3 and TRBJ2-3, the complete variable domain reads GAGVSQTPSNKVTEKGKYVELRCDPISGHTALYWYRQSLGQGPEFLIYFQGTGAADDSGLPNDRFFAVRPEGSVSTLKIQRTERGDSAVYLCASSLGEAVAADTQYFGPGTRLTVL.